The source of this T cell receptor beta chain is a study of T cells after yellow fever vaccination. Study outcomes and limitations: FACS-sorted repertoires could harbor abundant contaminating bulk-population clonotypes. The secondary response was weaker but peaked faster, day 5 versus 15.

CDR1 is MNHEY and CDR2 is SVGAGI in the germline V gene. This CDR3 comprises 15 residues. About this clonotype itself: Its antigen is undetermined. A read error may produce the germline difference seen at one junction end.

TCRdb processed the 5' RACE reads anew with MiXCR; each CDR3 protein has one entry. The table records approximately 300,000 distinct CDR3 sequences, 8.5% to 9% of them present only once. The chain couples TRBV6-5 to TRBJ2-2, with 9 bases that match TRBD1. The sequences come from PBMCs, collected on the day of the first yellow fever vaccination. This TCR was recovered from a man aged 18-30 years who received the YFV17D yellow fever vaccine. CDR3 DNA: TGTGCCAGCAATTACTGGACAGGGGAGTATGGGGAGCTGTTTTTT. It yields the protein CASNYWTGEYGELFF.